This T cell receptor beta chain was captured by sequencing in a study of blood T cell repertoires in COVID-19. With 0 bases removed from V and 3 bases from J, the gap between germline ends came to 9 bases. Germline lookup yields CDR1 LNHNV and CDR2 YYDKDF (reference sequence). CDR3 length: 14 amino acids. Clones were sequenced by immunoSEQ multiplex PCR, and TCRdb holds only the in-frame ones, with some missing. The repertoire holds roughly 100,000 clones, with roughly nine tenths as singletons. The receptor's source is a human donor in a cohort sampled during active COVID-19. Sequencing used peripheral blood. This rearrangement joins TRBV15 to TRBJ2-7; D perhaps matches TRBD2 (6 bases). The CDR3 bases are TGTGCCACCAGCAGAGATTCGGGAGTCTACGAGCAGTACTTC. Translating it yields CATSRDSGVYEQYF.